What follows are 15 T cell receptor beta chains derived from one specimen sequenced in a study of radiation and T cells in renal cell carcinoma. The method was immunoSEQ multiplex PCR; TCRdb's version includes in-frame clones alone and lacks a portion of them. The table includes 140,000 to 150,000 clones, 88% detected once. Time point defined: baseline pretreatment blood. Sample treatment: 15 Gy SBRT to primary tumor, nephrectomy 4 weeks later. The material was blood, obtained from a patient whose treatment included radiotherapy and nephrectomy. These receptors came from a woman in her 70s with renal cell carcinoma.

In its sample, this clone was seen once. The V and J genes are TRBV14 and TRBJ1-2, with D unclear. The CDR3 length is 13 residues. The V end was cut by 4 bases, the J end by 4 bases, with 10 bases between. The germline V gene encodes CDR1 SGHDN and CDR2 FVKESK. CDR3 in amino acids: CASSLGRGYGYTF. The CDR3 nucleotides read TGTGCCAGCAGCCTTGGACGCGGCTATGGCTACACCTTC.

This clone appeared once. The J gene is TRBJ2-7, the V gene TRBV11-2; 7 bases are a match to TRBD1. This CDR3 has 13 amino acids. In germline, CDR1 is SGHAT, CDR2 FQNNGV. After removal of 3 bases from V and 6 bases from J, the junction contained 5 bases not matched to a gene. CDR3 sequence reads: CASSFTGAGEQYF. The CDR3 nucleotides read TGTGCCAGCAGCTTTACAGGGGCGGGCGAGCAGTACTTC.

A single count supports this clone. For the CDR3, the DNA is TGTGCCAGCAGCCAAGGTCGACTTACGAACACCGGGGAGCTGTTTTTT. This encodes CASSQGRLTNTGELFF. V is TRBV4-2 and J is TRBJ2-2; no clear D gene. CDR1 LGHNA and CDR2 YNFKEQ come from the germline V gene. V shed 1 base and J shed 0 bases, with 9 bases lying between them. The CDR3 spans 16 residues.

The chain joins TRBV11-3 to TRBJ2-1; D is undetermined. This CDR3 spans 17 amino acids. Germline CDR1 SGHNT, CDR2 YENEEA. V lost 1 base to trimming and J lost 4 bases, with 17 bases between them. This CDR3 is CASSLGGRTIAYNEQFF. CDR3 nucleotide sequence: TGTGCCAGCAGCTTAGGTGGCCGGACGATCGCATACAATGAGCAGTTCTTC.

The chain links TRBV5-4 to TRBJ2-7; D ambiguous. V lost 0 bases and J 2 bases, leaving 6 bases between the germline ends. The CDR3 has 13 amino acids. Germline values: CDR1 SGHNT, CDR2 YYREEE (reference sequence). The CDR3 here is CASSLVTAYEQYF. In nucleotides, the CDR3 is TGTGCCAGCAGCTTGGTGACCGCCTACGAGCAGTACTTC. The whole variable domain, remainder taken from reference TRBV5-4 and TRBJ2-7, is ETGVTQSPTHLIKTRGQQVTLRCSSQSGHNTVSWYQQALGQGPQFIFQYYREEENGRGNFPPRFSGLQFPNYSSELNVNALELDDSALYLCASSLVTAYEQYFGPGTRLTVT.

This chain uses TRBV15 with TRBJ2-1; D uncertain. The CDR3 consists of 13 residues. CDR1 and CDR2 (germline): LNHNV, YYDKDF (reference sequence). Between the trimmed V and J ends, which lost 0 bases and 10 bases, there was a span of 10 bases. The CDR3, as DNA: TGTGCCACCAGCAGAGAACCAGGAAGCGAGCAGTTCTTC. Its protein is CATSREPGSEQFF.

The V and J genes are TRBV5-1 and TRBJ1-3, with a possible D match to TRBD1 (5 bases). The germline V gene has CDR1 SGHRS and CDR2 YFSETQ. Trimming took 0 bases from V and 0 from J, leaving 13 bases between them. This CDR3 comprises 17 residues. CDR3 in amino acids: CASSLAGTVISGNTIYF. For the CDR3, the DNA is TGCGCCAGCAGCTTGGCCGGGACGGTGATCTCTGGAAACACCATATATTTT.

J is TRBJ2-6 and V is TRBV7-9; weak D call: TRBD2 (5 bases). This CDR3 is 17 amino acids long. Germline loops: CDR1 SEHNR, CDR2 FQNEAQ (reference sequence). Trimming removed 5 bases at V and 0 bases at J, with 14 bases between. The CDR3 is CASSLRGGGSGANVLTF. CDR3 coding DNA: TGTGCCAGCAGCCTAAGAGGAGGTGGCTCTGGGGCCAACGTCCTGACTTTC. Variable domain in full (rest from reference TRBV7-9 and TRBJ2-6): DTGVSQNPRHKITKRGQNVTFRCDPISEHNRLYWYRQTLGQGPEFLTYFQNEAQLEKSRLLSDRFSAERPKGSFSTLEIQRTEQGDSAMYLCASSLRGGGSGANVLTFGAGSRLTVL.

The chain is built from TRBV11-3 and TRBJ2-6; D unclear. Germline CDR1 reads SGHNT; CDR2 reads YENEEA. V lost 9 bases and J lost 1, with 4 bases in between. The CDR3 contains 12 residues. As DNA, the CDR3 is TGTGCCAGTAGGTCTGGGGCCAACGTCCTGACTTTC. Translation gives CASRSGANVLTF.

This clone was picked up one time. The CDR3 nucleotides are TGCGCCAGCAGCCAGCTTCCGGGACGGCATAATGAAAAACTGTTTTTT. Translation: CASSQLPGRHNEKLFF. The chain links TRBV4-1 to TRBJ1-4, with D possibly matching TRBD1 (5 bases). The length of the CDR3 is 16 residues. V lost 3 bases and J lost 4, with 15 bases in between. The germline gives CDR1 MGHRA, CDR2 YSYEKL.

The chain has TRBV9 and TRBJ1-4, with D uncertain. Trimming pared 0 bases from V and 0 bases from J, leaving 9 bases between. CDR1 is SGDLS and CDR2 is YYNGEE in the germline V gene. This CDR3 region has 16 residues. The CDR3 bases are TGTGCCAGCAGCGTAGATAATTTCCCAACTAATGAAAAACTGTTTTTT. Its translation is CASSVDNFPTNEKLFF.

The J gene is TRBJ2-1, the V gene TRBV6-1, with TRBD2 as a possible D gene (6 bases). The germline CDR1 and CDR2 sequences are MNHNS and SASEGT. The CDR3 length is 16 residues. V gave up 1 base and J gave up 0 bases, with 10 bases separating them. The CDR3 sequence: CASSEEGGSSYNEQFF. The DNA for the CDR3 is TGTGCCAGCAGTGAAGAAGGAGGGAGCTCCTACAATGAGCAGTTCTTC.

The chain is built from TRBV5-5 and TRBJ2-5; D gene uncertain. The germline CDR1 and CDR2 sequences are SGHKS and YYEKEE (reference sequence). The V and J ends lost 0 bases and 4 bases respectively, with 13 bases between them. The CDR3 runs to 15 residues. The CDR3 reads CASSLAPADSETQYF. DNA for the CDR3: TGTGCCAGCAGCTTGGCCCCCGCGGATTCAGAGACCCAGTACTTC.

The gene calls are TRBV29-1 and TRBJ2-7, with D perhaps matching TRBD1 (6 bases). Germline V gives CDR1 SQVTM, CDR2 ANQGSEA. Trimming pared 5 bases from V and 1 base from J, leaving 15 bases between. This CDR3 comprises 14 residues. This chain's CDR3 is CSVTDLTGSYEQYF. CDR3 DNA: TGCAGCGTTACTGACCTGACAGGTTCCTACGAGCAGTACTTC.

The rearrangement uses TRBV19 and TRBJ1-4; the match to TRBD1 covers 7 bases. With 7 bases clipped from V and 0 bases from J, the junction kept 5 bases outside the gene matches. The CDR3 totals 15 residues. Germline V lookup: CDR1 LNHDA, CDR2 SQIVND (reference sequence). The DNA for the CDR3 is TGTGCCAGTACCCTAACAGGGGCAACTAATGAAAAACTGTTTTTT. It specifies CASTLTGATNEKLFF.